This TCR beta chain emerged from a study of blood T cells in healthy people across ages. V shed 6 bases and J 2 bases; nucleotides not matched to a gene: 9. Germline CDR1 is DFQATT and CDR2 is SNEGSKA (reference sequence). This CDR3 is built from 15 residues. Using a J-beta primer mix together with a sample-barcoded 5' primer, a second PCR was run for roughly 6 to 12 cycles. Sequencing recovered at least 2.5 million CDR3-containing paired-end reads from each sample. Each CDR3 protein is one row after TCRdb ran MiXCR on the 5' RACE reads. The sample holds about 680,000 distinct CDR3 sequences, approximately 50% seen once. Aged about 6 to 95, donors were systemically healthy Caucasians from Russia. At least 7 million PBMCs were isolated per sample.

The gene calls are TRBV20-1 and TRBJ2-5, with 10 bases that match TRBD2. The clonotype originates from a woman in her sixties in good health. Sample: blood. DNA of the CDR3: TGCAGTGCCGTTAAACTAGCGGGAATACAAGAGACCCAGTACTTC. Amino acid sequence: CSAVKLAGIQETQYF.